The sequence of this TCR beta chain was determined in a study of blood T cell repertoires in COVID-19. Turning to the study itself: The United States, Italy and Spain provided the acute and convalescent COVID-19 samples. Sample material is recorded as cDNA or gDNA derived from T cells, B-cell-depleted T cells, or PBMCs.

Per the study methods: Reference gene primer amplification yielded estimated nucleated cell counts. Libraries were prepared by immunoSEQ multiplex PCR; TCRdb keeps only in-frame clonotypes and omits some of them. The V and J calls and the clone size are those of that table, but D and trimming were determined from the DNA. This sample has fewer than 85,000 clones, with around 85% found just once. The sequenced sample consisted of peripheral blood. The clonotype comes from an elderly man with acute or convalescent COVID-19.

DNA for the CDR3: TGTGCCAGCCCCAGGAGGGGGCAGTACTTC. It codes for CASPRRGQYF. V gene TRBV27 combines with J gene TRBJ2-7, with D possibly being TRBD2 (6 bases). V was shortened by 8 bases and J by 9 bases, with 11 bases between the two germline ends. The CDR3 has 10 residues. CDR1 and CDR2 from the germline V gene are MNHEY and SMNVEV (reference sequence).